This T cell receptor (beta chain) was recorded in a study of blood T cell repertoires in COVID-19. Overall study context: The samples span acute and convalescent COVID-19 from the United States, Italy and Spain. T cells, B-cell-depleted T cells, or PBMCs supplied cDNA or gDNA.

Original handling: Amplifying reference gene primers gave estimates of nucleated cell counts. Libraries were prepared by immunoSEQ multiplex PCR; TCRdb keeps only in-frame clonotypes and omits some of them. The D gene and trimming were derived from the DNA, and the V and J assignments and clone size from that table. Seen here are around 230,000 clones, approximately 78% observed once, and the top ten hold over 10%. CDR1 and CDR2 from the germline V gene are SGHTA and FQGTGA. The CDR3 runs 16 residues. V was pared by 5 bases and J by 9 bases, with 9 bases of the junction left unmatched. The chain uses TRBV7-3 and TRBJ2-1; the match to TRBD2 covers 14 bases. The receptor comes from a woman aged 55-70 years with active or convalescent COVID-19. Sequencing input: peripheral blood. CDR3 sequence: CASSTRLAGGRGEQFF. In DNA form, the CDR3 reads TGTGCCAGCAGCACCCGACTAGCGGGGGGGCGAGGTGAGCAGTTCTTC.